This entry describes one T cell receptor (beta chain). What it recognizes is unknown. The PCR employed 60 Vbeta primers together with 13 Jbeta primers. Clones were read by immunoSEQ multiplex PCR, and TCRdb kept only the in-frame ones, dropping some. This sample has roughly 80,000 clones, with 60% to 85% found just once. Donors were ostensibly healthy at sampling, although undocumented immune exposures were probable. The sample is drawn from a study of cytomegalovirus exposure and HLA in healthy donors. Findings and caveats of the study: Relative to the roughly 700-donor mean, N-insertions were reportedly fewer in an Asian-associated ancestry cluster in a later analysis. The classifier was said to identify cytomegalovirus status with high specificity and sensitivity.

The sample consisted of PBMCs. The origin of this receptor is a male donor in good health and CMV-seronegative.

This CDR3 is CASSLFGELGMNTEAFF. CDR3 DNA sequence: TGCGCCAGCAGCTTGTTTGGGGAGTTGGGGATGAACACTGAAGCTTTCTTT. The V gene is TRBV5-1, the J gene TRBJ1-1; D is unresolved. Germline CDR1 and CDR2: SGHRS and YFSETQ. The V end lost 1 base, the J end lost 0 bases, and 16 bases lay between the germline ends. The CDR3 has 17 amino acids.